The present TCR beta chain was sequenced within a study of Graves' ophthalmopathy and Graves' hyperthyroidism (dated by TCRdb to about 2018). Describing the broader study: Peripheral blood samples were taken at the time of initial diagnosis, before any treatment was given. TCR beta repertoire signatures were used to distinguish Graves' ophthalmopathy from Graves' hyperthyroidism and to predict progression to ophthalmopathy. In total, around 130 blood samples were TCR-sequenced: 43 ophthalmopathy, some 72 hyperthyroidism and roughly 17 hyperthyroidism-to-ophthalmopathy patients. To explore V-J signatures that separate ophthalmopathy from hyperthyroidism, a discovery set of about 96 patients was enrolled, consisting of fewer than 45 with ophthalmopathy and around 57 with stable hyperthyroidism. For independent validation, a separate cohort was made up of 18 hyperthyroidism patients plus 17 patients who later progressed from hyperthyroidism to ophthalmopathy. In five or six hyperthyroidism patients, the T-cell repertoires found in thyroid tissue were compared with those found in blood. Following sample collection, hyperthyroidism patients were given methimazole at a starting dose of 30 mg daily, and ophthalmopathy patients were given high-dose intravenous methylprednisolone.

Ophthalmopathy patients had moderately to severely active disease, Clinical Activity Score of at least 3, NOSPECS grade of at least 4, and disease duration under 3 months. Anyone with other autoimmune diseases, uncontrolled infections, pregnancy or lactation was excluded from the study. Diagnosis relied on clinical symptoms, serum thyroxine, TRAb, thyroid ultrasound and orbital computed tomography. PBMCs were isolated from about 9 ml of fresh peripheral blood by Ficoll-Paque density gradient centrifugation. Total RNA was extracted with Trizol reagent and quality-checked on an Agilent 2100 Bioanalyzer. TCR beta CDR3 regions were amplified from RNA transcripts for repertoire sequencing. HTBI primers and the Qiagen OneStep RT-PCR kit were used in a first-round RT-PCR, which was followed by a second-round multiplex PCR, size selection and purification. The libraries underwent paired-end sequencing with 100 bp reads on an Illumina HiSeq2000. Processing in the source paper ran as follows. Reads were processed with SOAPnuke, discarding reads with adapters, uncalled bases, mean Phred below 15, or no exact constant-primer or identifier match. COPE v1.2.5 was used to merge the high-quality paired reads. Clonotypes were defined as unique nucleotide sequences and were aligned to IMGT TRB V, D and J references using MiTCR v1.1. Only V-J combinations with frequency above 0.0001 were analysed, covering 98% to 99.2% of repertoires. For each V-J combination, a TCR clonal expansion and chaos score was defined as F50 clonal expansion divided by the chaos observed in the TCRdist matrix. Welch's t-statistics and random forest were used to narrow the features down to over ten V-J combinations, which were then fed into a naive Bayes classifier. The Morisita-Horn index was used to measure how similar the thyroid and blood repertoires were. TCRdb reprocessing: public reads trimmed at Q25 with fastp, clones called with MiXCR, in-frame beta chains kept. Every entry covers one CDR3 protein and lists the most common genes and DNA from its rows. TCRdb assigned the V and J calls; the authors' analysis was not used. This sample holds 300,000 to 350,000 distinct CDR3 sequences; roughly 17% were observed only once. The top ten hold 9% to 15% of the sample.

Notes on this clonotype: Its recognized antigen is unknown. A clone one base away is much larger, so this may be a read error.

What the research found in general, with its limitations: Sample size was not statistically predetermined, and group allocation was not concealed from the investigators. Ophthalmopathy was separated from stable hyperthyroidism by the 13-signature model with 85% to 90% sensitivity and about 83% specificity in cross-validation and with 80%/75% in the test set. In validation, the model predicted ophthalmopathy progression with roughly 68% sensitivity and about 73% specificity; roughly 11 predicted patients were CT-confirmed with GO in a median of 6.5 months. Most expanded thyroid clonotypes with frequency above 0.001 were also detected in blood, suggesting blood repertoires may reflect the thyroid immune response.

What was sequenced was peripheral blood. This TCR was sampled from an adult man with Graves' ophthalmopathy.

The DNA reads as follows: TGTGCCAGCAAACCTAAAAGGGGAGGGGAGAATTCACCCCTCCACTTT. The encoded protein is CASKPKRGGENSPLHF. The rearrangement combines TRBV6-2 or TRBV6-3 with TRBJ1-6; a tentative D match to TRBD1 spans 5 bases. A distance of 20 bases separates the germline ends of V and J, which lose 7 bases and 7 bases respectively. The CDR3 spans 16 residues, from the cysteine through the phenylalanine. Here the CDR3 DNA is all that survives: 48 bases in frame from base 1. CDR1 MNHEY and CDR2 SVGEGT are derived from the germline V gene.